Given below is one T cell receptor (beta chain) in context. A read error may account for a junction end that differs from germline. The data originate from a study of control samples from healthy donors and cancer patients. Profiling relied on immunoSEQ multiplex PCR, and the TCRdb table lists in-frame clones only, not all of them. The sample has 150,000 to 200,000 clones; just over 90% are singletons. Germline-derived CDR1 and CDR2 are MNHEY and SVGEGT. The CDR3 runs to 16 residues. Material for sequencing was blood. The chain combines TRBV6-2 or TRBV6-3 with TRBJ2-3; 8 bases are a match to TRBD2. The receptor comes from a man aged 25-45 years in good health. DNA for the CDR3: TGTGCCAGCAGCTACTCGGGACTAGTTGGCACAGATACGCAGTATTTT. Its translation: CASSYSGLVGTDTQYF.